These 10 T cell receptor beta chains came from one sample sequenced in a study of T cell repertoires in cytomegalovirus infection. MiXCR was run by TCRdb on the reads, yielding one entry per CDR3 protein. This sample has about 180,000 distinct CDR3 sequences, with about an eighth found just once. The sequenced material came from PBMCs. The origin of the receptors is a human donor in good health (CMV status not recorded). Some clones in this sample may be carry-over from other donors' samples.

This clonotype was counted at least ten times. The chain has TRBV7-2 and TRBJ2-4, with 9 bases lining up with TRBD1. The CDR3 runs 14 residues. The V and J ends lost 2 bases and 9 bases, in that order; junction bases with no gene match: 5. Per germline, CDR1 SGHTA and CDR2 FQGNSA. Here the CDR3 reads CASSLLQGAGIQYF. CDR3 DNA sequence: TGTGCCAGCAGCTTACTACAGGGGGCGGGCATTCAGTACTTC.

This clonotype was recorded many times. The chain is built from TRBV7-2 and TRBJ1-5; D possibly corresponds to TRBD1 (5 bases). Germline CDR1 and CDR2: SGHTA and FQGNSA. V was pared by 2 bases and J by 1 base, with 12 bases between. The CDR3 contains 16 residues. CDR3 in DNA: TGTGCCAGCAGCTTACCCGGGGCACCAAGCAATCAGCCCCAGCATTTT. The encoded protein is CASSLPGAPSNQPQHF. The variable domain in full, with the rest retrieved from reference TRBV7-2 and TRBJ1-5, is GAGVSQSPSNKVTEKGKDVELRCDPISGHTALYWYRQSLGQGLEFLIYFQGNSAPDKSGLPSDRFSAERTGGSVSTLTIQRTQQEDSAVYLCASSLPGAPSNQPQHFGDGTRLSIL.

This clonotype was recorded at least ten times. The chain uses TRBV7-2 and TRBJ1-2, with a possible D match to TRBD1 (6 bases). The germline V and J ends were trimmed by 5 bases and 4 bases, with 11 bases remaining between them. CDR1 is SGHTA, CDR2 FQGNSA, per germline. CDR3 length: 13 residues. DNA for the CDR3: TGTGCCAGCAGCGCCGGACAGACCTATGGCTACACCTTC. It is translated as CASSAGQTYGYTF.

In its sample, this clonotype was seen many times. The chain recombines TRBV7-7 with TRBJ1-6; D ambiguous. Trimming pared 5 bases from V and 10 bases from J, leaving 15 bases between. Germline lookup yields CDR1 SSHAT and CDR2 FNYEAQ (reference sequence). CDR3 size: 14 residues. The CDR3 reads CASSAAGVGSPLHF. In DNA, the CDR3 is TGTGCCAGCAGCGCCGCCGGAGTCGGCTCACCCCTCCACTTT.

The J gene is TRBJ2-3, the V gene TRBV9, with D unresolved. The ends were cut back, 4 bases at V and 1 base at J, with 13 bases in the middle. Germline V gene lookup returns CDR1 SGDLS and CDR2 YYNGEE. This CDR3 region has 15 residues. The CDR3 nucleotides read TGTGCCAGCAGCCGACTGCTCGGAGGCACAGATACGCAGTATTTT. Its protein product is CASSRLLGGTDTQYF. Supplemented by reference TRBV9 and TRBJ2-3, the full variable domain reads DSGVTQTPKHLITATGQRVTLRCSPRSGDLSVYWYQQSLDQGLQFLIQYYNGEERAKGNILERFSAQQFPDLHSELNLSSLELGDSALYFCASSRLLGGTDTQYFGPGTRLTVL.

On this clonotype: A much larger clone lies a single base off, so this may be a read error. The gene calls are TRBV7-2 and TRBJ1-3; TRBD1 is a possible D gene (6 bases). V was pared by 5 bases and J by 3 bases, with 17 bases between. CDR1 and CDR2 from the germline V gene are SGHTA and FQGNSA. The CDR3 spans 16 residues. This chain's CDR3 is CTSSRRTVSGGNTIYF. CDR3 nucleotide sequence: TGTACCAGCAGCCGACGGACAGTCTCAGGTGGAAACACCATATATTTT.

This clonotype was counted a few times. The chain joins TRBV6-2 or TRBV6-3 to TRBJ2-2, with 7 bases matching TRBD2. There are 16 residues in the CDR3. Trimming took 6 bases from V and 1 from J; bases not matched to a gene: 8. Looked up from germline, CDR1 is MNHEY and CDR2 is SVGEGT. CDR3 sequence: CASSYPKRGNTGELFF. The CDR3 bases are TGTGCCAGCAGCTACCCGAAGCGGGGGAACACCGGGGAGCTGTTTTTT.

The J gene is TRBJ2-1, the V gene TRBV7-2; TRBD2 might be the D (6 bases). This CDR3 comprises 16 residues. Trimming shortened V by 2 bases and J by 7 bases, and 18 bases separated the two germline ends. CDR1 and CDR2 (germline): SGHTA, FQGNSA. CDR3 sequence reads: CASSLSVGTPRNEQFF. The CDR3, as DNA: TGTGCCAGCAGCTTAAGTGTGGGGACTCCGCGAAATGAGCAGTTCTTC.

This clonotype was observed a few times. This chain joins TRBV20-1 and TRBJ2-1; D possibly corresponds to TRBD2 (6 bases). This CDR3 region has 14 residues. Germline lookup yields CDR1 DFQATT and CDR2 SNEGSKA (reference sequence). V lost 1 base and J lost 10, with 17 bases in between. DNA of the CDR3: TGCAGTGCTAGAGGTGGACTAATAATGGTGGAGCAGTTCTTC. This encodes CSARGGLIMVEQFF.

This clonotype was detected a few times. This rearrangement joins TRBV20-1 to TRBJ2-1, with TRBD2 as a possible D gene (6 bases). The CDR3 is 14 amino acids. Germline V gene sequence: CDR1 DFQATT, CDR2 SNEGSKA (reference sequence). V shed 3 bases and J shed 5 bases, with 14 bases lying between them. In DNA form, the CDR3 reads TGCAGTGCTAGGGCCAGCGGGCTGAACAATGAGCAGTTCTTC. It translates to CSARASGLNNEQFF.